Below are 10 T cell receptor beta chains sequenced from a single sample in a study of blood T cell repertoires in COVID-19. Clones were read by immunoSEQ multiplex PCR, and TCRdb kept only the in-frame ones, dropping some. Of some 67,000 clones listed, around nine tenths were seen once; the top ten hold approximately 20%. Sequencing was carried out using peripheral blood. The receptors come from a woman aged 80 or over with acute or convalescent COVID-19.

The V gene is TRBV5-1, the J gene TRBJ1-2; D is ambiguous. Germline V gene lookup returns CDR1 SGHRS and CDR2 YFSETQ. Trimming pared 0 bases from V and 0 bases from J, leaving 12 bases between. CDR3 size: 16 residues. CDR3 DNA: TGCGCCAGCAGCTTGGACGACATGGGAGCTAACTATGGCTACACCTTC. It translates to CASSLDDMGANYGYTF.

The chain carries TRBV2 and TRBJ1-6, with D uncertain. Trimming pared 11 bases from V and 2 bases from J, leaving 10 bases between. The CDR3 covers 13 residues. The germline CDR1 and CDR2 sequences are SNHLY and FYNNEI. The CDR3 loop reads CASRETYNSPLHF. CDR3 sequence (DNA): TGTGCCTCCCGGGAGACCTATAATTCACCCCTCCACTTT.

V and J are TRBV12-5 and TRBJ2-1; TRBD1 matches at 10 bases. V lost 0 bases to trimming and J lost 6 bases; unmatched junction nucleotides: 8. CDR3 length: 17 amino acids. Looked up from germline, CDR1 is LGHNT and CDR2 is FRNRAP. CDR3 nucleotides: TGTGCTAGTGGTTTGGTTGGGGACAGGGGTTTTGTCAATGAGCAGTTCTTC. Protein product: CASGLVGDRGFVNEQFF.

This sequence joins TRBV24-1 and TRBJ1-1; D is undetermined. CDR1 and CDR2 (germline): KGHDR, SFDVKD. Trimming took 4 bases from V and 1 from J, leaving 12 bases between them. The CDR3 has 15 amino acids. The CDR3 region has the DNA TGTGCCACCAGTGACACTAAAACACCGAACACTGAAGCTTTCTTT. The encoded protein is CATSDTKTPNTEAFF.

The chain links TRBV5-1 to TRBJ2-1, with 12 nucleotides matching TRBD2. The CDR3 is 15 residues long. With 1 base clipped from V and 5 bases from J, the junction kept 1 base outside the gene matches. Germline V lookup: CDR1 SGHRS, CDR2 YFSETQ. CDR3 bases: TGCGCCAGCAGCTTGAGACTAGCGGGAGACAATGAGCAGTTCTTC. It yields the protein CASSLRLAGDNEQFF.

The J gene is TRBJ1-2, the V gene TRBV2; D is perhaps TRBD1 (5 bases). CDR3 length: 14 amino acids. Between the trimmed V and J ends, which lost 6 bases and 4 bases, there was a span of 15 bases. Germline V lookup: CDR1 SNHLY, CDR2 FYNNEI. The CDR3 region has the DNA TGTGCCAGCAGCGCCAGGGATTTCGGCTATGGCTACACCTTC. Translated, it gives CASSARDFGYGYTF.

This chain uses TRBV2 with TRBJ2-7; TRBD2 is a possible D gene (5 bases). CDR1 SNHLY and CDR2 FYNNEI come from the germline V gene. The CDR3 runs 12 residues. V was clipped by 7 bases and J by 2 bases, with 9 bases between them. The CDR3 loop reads CASNGEPYEQYF. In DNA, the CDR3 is TGTGCCAGCAACGGGGAGCCCTACGAGCAGTACTTC.

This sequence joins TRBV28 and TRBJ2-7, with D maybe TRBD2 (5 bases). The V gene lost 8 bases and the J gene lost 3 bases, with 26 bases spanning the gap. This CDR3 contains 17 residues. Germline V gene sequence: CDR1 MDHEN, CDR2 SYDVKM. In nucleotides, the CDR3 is TGTGCCAGCCTTCGCGCGGGTATGGCAGGAGAAGACTACGAGCAGTACTTC. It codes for CASLRAGMAGEDYEQYF.

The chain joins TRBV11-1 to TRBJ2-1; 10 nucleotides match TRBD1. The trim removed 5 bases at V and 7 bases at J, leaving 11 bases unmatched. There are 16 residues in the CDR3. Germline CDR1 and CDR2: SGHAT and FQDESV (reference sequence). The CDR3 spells CASSRFLGQGLNEQFF. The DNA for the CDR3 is TGTGCCAGCAGCCGTTTCCTGGGACAGGGGTTGAATGAGCAGTTCTTC.

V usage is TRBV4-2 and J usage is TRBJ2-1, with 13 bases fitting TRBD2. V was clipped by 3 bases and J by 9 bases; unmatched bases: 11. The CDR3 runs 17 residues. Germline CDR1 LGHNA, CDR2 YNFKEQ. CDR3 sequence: CASSQELAGGPLGEQFF. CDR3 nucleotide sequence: TGTGCCAGCAGCCAGGAACTAGCGGGAGGGCCGTTAGGTGAGCAGTTCTTC.